These 25 T cell receptor beta chains were all obtained from the same sample, sequenced in a study of post-analysis software for immune sequencing data. Points from the study as a whole: In patients, TRBV5-6, TRBV5-1 and TRBV20-1 belonged to five TRBV segments found more frequently than in controls.

Antigens for these TCRs are unknown. The TCR beta cDNA libraries contained unique molecular identifiers. From the PCR reads, TCRdb called clonotypes with MiXCR, one entry per CDR3 protein. The profile shows about 770,000 distinct CDR3 sequences, 46% of them singletons. Input material: blood. These receptors all stem from a girl under 18 with multiple sclerosis.

The chain joins TRBV19 to TRBJ2-4; TRBD2 is a possible D gene (6 bases). Germline CDR1 reads LNHDA; CDR2 reads SQIVND (reference sequence). V was shortened by 3 bases and J by 8 bases, with 20 bases between the two germline ends. CDR3 length: 16 residues. Here the CDR3 DNA reads TGTGCCAGTAGTATTGGACTTCTCGGGGGTGAGGACATTCAGTACTTC. Translated, it gives CASSIGLLGGEDIQYF. The full variable domain, rest sourced from reference TRBV19 and TRBJ2-4, is DGGITQSPKYLFRKEGQNVTLSCEQNLNHDAMYWYRQDPGQGLRLIYYSQIVNDFQKGDIAEGYSVSREKKESFPLTVTSAQKNPTAFYLCASSIGLLGGEDIQYFGAGTRLSVL.

The gene calls are TRBV7-2 and TRBJ1-4; D is undetermined. Germline V CDR1 and CDR2: SGHTA, FQGNSA. V was clipped by 1 base and J by 7 bases, with 25 bases between them. The CDR3 contains 19 residues. The CDR3 protein is CASSLGINAHQIGFEKLFF. CDR3 DNA sequence: TGTGCCAGCAGCTTAGGGATTAATGCCCACCAGATTGGATTTGAAAAACTGTTTTTT.

There are a few counts of this clonotype. One end of the junction fails to match germline, which may point to a read error. The chain is built from TRBV20-1 and TRBJ2-7, with 8 bases identical to TRBD1. Germline-derived CDR1 and CDR2 are DFQATT and SNEGSKA (reference sequence). This CDR3 is built from 15 residues. CDR3 nucleotide sequence: TGCAGTGCTATCCCTCAGGACAGGGTGGCCTACGGGCAGTACTTC. This translates into CSAIPQDRVAYGQYF.

This rearrangement joins TRBV15 to TRBJ2-1, with D tentatively TRBD2 (5 bases). V lost 1 base to trimming and J lost 2 bases, with 12 bases between them. CDR1 is LNHNV and CDR2 is YYDKDF in the germline V gene (reference sequence). The CDR3 runs to 16 residues. CDR3 loop: CATSRGRRGTYNEQFF. The CDR3 bases are TGTGCCACCAGCAGAGGTCGAAGAGGGACCTACAATGAGCAGTTCTTC.

The chain recombines TRBV9 with TRBJ1-4; no firm D call. Germline V gene lookup returns CDR1 SGDLS and CDR2 YYNGEE. The CDR3 runs 14 residues. V shed 1 base and J shed 8 bases, with 12 bases lying between them. The CDR3 region has the DNA TGTGCCAGCAGCGTATCCCCGAACGGCGAAAAACTGTTTTTT. Protein: CASSVSPNGEKLFF.

This clonotype was seen more than once but under ten times. The chain has TRBV29-1 and TRBJ1-1; D unclear. The CDR3 is 13 residues long. Germline V gives CDR1 SQVTM, CDR2 ANQGSEA. V was trimmed by 3 bases and J by 4 bases, leaving 12 bases between them. Here the CDR3 reads CSVEPGIGTEAFF. CDR3 bases: TGCAGCGTTGAGCCGGGGATCGGCACTGAAGCTTTCTTT.

The chain couples TRBV7-2 to TRBJ1-2, with D possibly TRBD1 on 6 matching bases. Per germline, CDR1 SGHTA and CDR2 FQGNSA. The V gene lost 6 bases and the J gene lost 4 bases, with 15 bases spanning the gap. The CDR3 contains 14 residues. Written as DNA, the CDR3 is TGTGCCAGCAGTCCACAGGGCAGGCCCTATGGCTACACCTTC. It yields the protein CASSPQGRPYGYTF.

The chain has TRBV20-1 and TRBJ2-7; maybe TRBD2 (6 bases). V shed 3 bases and J shed 2 bases, with 17 bases lying between them. Germline V gene data show CDR1 as DFQATT and CDR2 as SNEGSKA (reference sequence). This CDR3 has 15 amino acids. The CDR3 spells CSASGLERAAYEQYF. The CDR3 DNA is TGCAGTGCTAGTGGTCTAGAGCGGGCCGCCTACGAGCAGTACTTC.

The chain uses TRBV12-3 or TRBV12-4 and TRBJ2-4; 7 bases match TRBD1. This CDR3 comprises 11 residues. The junction had 5 bases not matched to a gene; V was cut back by 5 bases and J by 13 bases. The CDR3 loop reads CASSLQGLQYF. The CDR3, as DNA: TGTGCCAGCAGTCTACAGGGGCTCCAGTACTTC.

This clonotype was counted between two and nine times. The chain is built from TRBV29-1 and TRBJ2-3, with a tentative D call TRBD2 (5 bases). The ends were cut back, 1 base at V and 2 bases at J, with 7 bases in the middle. The V gene's germline CDR1 is SQVTM and CDR2 ANQGSEA. This CDR3 has 13 amino acids. The CDR3 region has the DNA TGCAGCGTTGAAGCGGGAATCACAGATACGCAGTATTTT. Translated: CSVEAGITDTQYF.

Notes on this clonotype: A junction end diverges from the germline sequence, so it may reflect a read error. This rearrangement joins TRBV10-3 to TRBJ2-2; 12 bases fit TRBD1. Germline CDR1 reads ENHRY; CDR2 reads SYGVKD. The CDR3 is 18 amino acids. CDR3: CVISERDRGRADTGELFF. CDR3 DNA: TGTGTCATCAGTGAAAGGGACAGGGGGCGGGCGGACACCGGGGAGCTGTTTTTT.

The rearrangement uses TRBV11-1 and TRBJ2-7; D is possibly TRBD2 (6 bases). The J call is in doubt because the DNA end fits TRBJ2-5 better. This CDR3 is built from 15 residues. Germline CDR1 reads SGHAT; CDR2 reads FQDESV (reference sequence). CDR3 in DNA: TGTGCCAGCAGCATTCCGGGACTTCCACGGGAGACCCAGTACTTC. Translated, it gives CASSIPGLPRETQYF.

The chain couples TRBV29-1 to TRBJ2-3; D might be TRBD1 or TRBD2, each matching 7 bases. Trimming took off 6 bases at V and 4 bases at J, with 20 bases between the two ends. The CDR3 is 15 residues long. CDR1 SQVTM and CDR2 ANQGSEA come from the germline V gene. DNA of the CDR3: TGCAGCGTGAGGGGGCCTGGCGGGAGTGCAGATACGCAGTATTTT. It translates to CSVRGPGGSADTQYF.

This clonotype has just a few counts. This chain links TRBV2 with TRBJ2-5, with 11 bases aligning to TRBD2. Trimming cost V 5 bases and J 2 bases; bases outside gene matches: 7. The CDR3 length is 16 residues. CDR1 and CDR2 (germline): SNHLY, FYNNEI. CDR3 in amino acids: CASSIWGTSGQETQYF. CDR3 bases: TGTGCCAGCAGTATTTGGGGGACTAGCGGACAAGAGACCCAGTACTTC.

Notes on this clonotype: Compared with germline, one end of the junction differs, possibly owing to a read error. The gene calls are TRBV12-3 or TRBV12-4 and TRBJ2-3; 10 bases agree with TRBD2. The CDR3 has 14 amino acids. The CDR3 sequence is CASTESGRADTQYF. The CDR3 DNA follows: TGTGCCAGCACTGAGAGCGGGAGGGCGGATACGCAATATTTT.

This clonotype appeared a single time. The genes are TRBV2 and TRBJ2-1, with TRBD1 matching 9 bases. V lost 6 bases, J lost 0 bases, and 6 bases stayed unmatched. The CDR3 runs to 16 residues. Germline CDR1 reads SNHLY; CDR2 reads FYNNEI. The CDR3 DNA is TGTGCCAGCAGGGGACAGGGATGGAGCTCCTACAATGAGCAGTTCTTC. Protein sequence: CASRGQGWSSYNEQFF.

This clonotype was counted a few times. This sequence joins TRBV27 and TRBJ2-4, with 9 bases that match TRBD2. The J call may be mistaken, given a closer DNA end match to TRBJ2-7. This CDR3 comprises 16 residues. CDR1 MNHEY and CDR2 SMNVEV come from the germline V gene (reference sequence). CDR3 sequence (DNA): TGTGCCAGCAGTTTATTGGGGCGGGAGGGAACCTACGAGCAGTACTTC. As protein: CASSLLGREGTYEQYF.

This chain uses TRBV29-1 with TRBJ2-1; D not certain. CDR3 length: 13 residues. From germline, CDR1 is SQVTM and CDR2 ANQGSEA. V was shortened by 4 bases and J by 3 bases, with 10 bases between the two germline ends. Written as DNA, the CDR3 is TGCAGCGTTGTATTTTCCGACTACAATGAGCAGTTCTTC. Amino acid sequence: CSVVFSDYNEQFF.

The chain employs TRBV5-1 and TRBJ1-2; D unclear. The V end lost 0 bases, the J end lost 5 bases, and 17 bases lay between the germline ends. There are 16 residues in the CDR3. From germline, CDR1 is SGHRS and CDR2 YFSETQ. Written as DNA, the CDR3 is TGCGCCAGCAGCTTGGACAGCCCCGGTGTGGGATATGGCTACACCTTC. Translated: CASSLDSPGVGYGYTF.

The V gene is TRBV29-1, the J gene TRBJ2-1, with D perhaps TRBD1 or TRBD2 (5 bases each). Trimming took off 6 bases at V and 7 bases at J, with 10 bases between the two ends. In germline, CDR1 is SQVTM, CDR2 ANQGSEA. There are 11 residues in the CDR3. The CDR3 is CSVGPKNEQFF. The CDR3 bases are TGCAGCGTGGGACCAAAGAATGAGCAGTTCTTC.

The J gene is TRBJ2-1, the V gene TRBV6-1; the match to TRBD2 covers 10 bases. Germline V CDR1 and CDR2: MNHNS, SASEGT. This CDR3 is 14 amino acids long. V was pared by 4 bases and J by 9 bases, with 6 bases of the junction left unmatched. The CDR3 loop is CASSVEREGLEQFF. The CDR3 DNA reads as TGTGCCAGCAGTGTTGAGCGGGAGGGCCTTGAGCAGTTCTTC.

The chain carries TRBV29-1 and TRBJ2-7; no clear D. CDR3 length equals 11 residues. Trimming removed 5 bases from V and 6 bases from J, with 11 bases in between. In germline, CDR1 is SQVTM, CDR2 ANQGSEA. CDR3 DNA: TGCAGCGTTTATAGAGGCGGCGAGCAGTACTTC. Amino acids: CSVYRGGEQYF.

The chain has TRBV10-3 and TRBJ2-7; the D gene could be TRBD1 or TRBD2 (5 bases each). The CDR3 extends over 15 amino acids. Trimming cost V 8 bases and J 7 bases, with 24 bases left between them. CDR1 and CDR2 from the germline V gene are ENHRY and SYGVKD. CDR3 in amino acids: CAIADPGRSYNEQYF. The CDR3 DNA follows: TGTGCCATCGCCGACCCGGGACGCAGCTACAATGAGCAGTACTTC.

This clonotype was detected only a few times. This rearrangement joins TRBV27 to TRBJ2-3; D may be TRBD2 (6 bases). Trimming cost V 0 bases and J 1 base, with 11 bases left between them. Germline CDR1 MNHEY, CDR2 SMNVEV (reference sequence). The CDR3 sequence is 16 residues long. CDR3 bases: TGTGCCAGCAGTTTATCTCCGGGACTTGGCACAGATACGCAGTATTTT. Translated: CASSLSPGLGTDTQYF.

The chain combines TRBV7-8 with TRBJ2-4; 7 nucleotides agree with TRBD2. This CDR3 contains 15 residues. The V gene end was trimmed by 1 base and the J gene end by 2 bases; junction bases not matched to a gene: 2. CDR1 is SGHVS, CDR2 FQNEAQ, per germline. DNA for the CDR3: TGTGCCAGCAGCTTAGGGCGGGGGTCCAAAAACATTCAGTACTTC. Translated, it gives CASSLGRGSKNIQYF.